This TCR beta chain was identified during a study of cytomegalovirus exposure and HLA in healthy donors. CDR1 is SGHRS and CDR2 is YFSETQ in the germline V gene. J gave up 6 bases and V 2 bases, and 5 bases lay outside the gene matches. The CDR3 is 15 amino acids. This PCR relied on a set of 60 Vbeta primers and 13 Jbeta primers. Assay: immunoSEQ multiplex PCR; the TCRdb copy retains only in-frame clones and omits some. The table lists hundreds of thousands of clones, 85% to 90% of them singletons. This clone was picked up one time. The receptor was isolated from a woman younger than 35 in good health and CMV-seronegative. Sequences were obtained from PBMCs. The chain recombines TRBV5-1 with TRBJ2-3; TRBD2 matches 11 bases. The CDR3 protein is CASSLTGTSGDTQYF. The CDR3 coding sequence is TGCGCCAGCAGCTTAACCGGGACTAGCGGTGATACGCAGTATTTT.